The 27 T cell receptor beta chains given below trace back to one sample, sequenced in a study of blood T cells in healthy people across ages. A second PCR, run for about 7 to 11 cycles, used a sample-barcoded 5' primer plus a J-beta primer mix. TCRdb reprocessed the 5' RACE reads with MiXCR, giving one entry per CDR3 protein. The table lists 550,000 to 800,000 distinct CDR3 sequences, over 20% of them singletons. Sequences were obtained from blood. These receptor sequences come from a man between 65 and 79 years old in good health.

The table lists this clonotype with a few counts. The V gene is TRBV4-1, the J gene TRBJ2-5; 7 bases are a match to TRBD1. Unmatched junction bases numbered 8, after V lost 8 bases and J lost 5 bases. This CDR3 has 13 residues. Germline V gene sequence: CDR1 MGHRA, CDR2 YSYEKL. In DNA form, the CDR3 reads TGCGCCAGCTCACAGGGGCGGTCGGAGACCCAGTACTTC. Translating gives CASSQGRSETQYF.

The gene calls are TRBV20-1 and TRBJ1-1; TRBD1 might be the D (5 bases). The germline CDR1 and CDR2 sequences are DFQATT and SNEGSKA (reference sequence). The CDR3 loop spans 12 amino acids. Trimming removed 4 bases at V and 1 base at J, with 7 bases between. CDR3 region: CSATRGNTEAFF. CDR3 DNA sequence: TGCAGTGCTACTAGGGGGAACACTGAAGCTTTCTTT.

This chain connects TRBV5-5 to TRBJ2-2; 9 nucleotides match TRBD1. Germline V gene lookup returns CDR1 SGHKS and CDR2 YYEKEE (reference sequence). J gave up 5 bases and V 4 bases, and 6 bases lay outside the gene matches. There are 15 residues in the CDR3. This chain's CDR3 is CASSEPGTGTGELFF. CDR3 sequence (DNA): TGTGCCAGCAGCGAGCCCGGGACAGGGACCGGGGAGCTGTTTTTT.

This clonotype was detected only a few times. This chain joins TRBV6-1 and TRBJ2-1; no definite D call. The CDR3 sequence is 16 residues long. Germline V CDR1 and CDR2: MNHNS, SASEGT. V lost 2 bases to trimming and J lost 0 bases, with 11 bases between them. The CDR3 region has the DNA TGTGCCAGCAGTGAATTGTACGCGAGCTCCTACAATGAGCAGTTCTTC. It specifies CASSELYASSYNEQFF.

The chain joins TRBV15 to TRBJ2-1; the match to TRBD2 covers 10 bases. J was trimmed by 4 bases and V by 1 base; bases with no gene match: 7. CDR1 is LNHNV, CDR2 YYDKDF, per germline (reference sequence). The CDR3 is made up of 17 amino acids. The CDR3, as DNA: TGTGCCACCAGCAGAGGGAAGCGGGAGGGCCCTTACAATGAGCAGTTCTTC. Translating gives CATSRGKREGPYNEQFF.

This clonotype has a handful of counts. CDR3 sequence reads: CASSADRVYGYTF. The CDR3 DNA reads TGTGCCAGCAGTGCTGACAGGGTCTATGGCTACACCTTC. This chain connects TRBV27 to TRBJ1-2, with TRBD1 matching 7 bases. Per the germline V gene, CDR1 is MNHEY and CDR2 is SMNVEV (reference sequence). This CDR3 spans 13 amino acids. V dropped 5 bases and J dropped 4; count of bases not matched to a gene: 4.

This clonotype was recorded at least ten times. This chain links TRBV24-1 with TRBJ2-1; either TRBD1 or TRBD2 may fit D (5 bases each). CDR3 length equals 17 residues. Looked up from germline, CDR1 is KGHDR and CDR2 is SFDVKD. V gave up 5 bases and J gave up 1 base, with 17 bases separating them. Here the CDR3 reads CATSGSTGYRSYNEQFF. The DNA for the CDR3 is TGTGCCACCAGTGGGTCGACGGGATACAGGTCCTACAATGAGCAGTTCTTC.

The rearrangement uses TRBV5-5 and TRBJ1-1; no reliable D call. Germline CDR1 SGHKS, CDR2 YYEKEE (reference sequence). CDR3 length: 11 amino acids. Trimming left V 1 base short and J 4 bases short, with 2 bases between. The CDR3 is CASSLFTEAFF. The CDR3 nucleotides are TGTGCCAGCAGCTTGTTCACTGAAGCTTTCTTT.

The CDR3 coding sequence is TGTGCCAGCAGTCCGTGGGGACTAGCGGGAGATCCCACCGGGGAGCTGTTTTTT. The encoded protein is CASSPWGLAGDPTGELFF. This chain links TRBV4-2 with TRBJ2-2; the match to TRBD2 covers 14 bases. J lost 4 bases, V lost 6 bases, and 10 bases had no gene match. Germline assignment: CDR1 LGHNA and CDR2 YNFKEQ. The CDR3 length is 18 residues.

The CDR3 DNA reads as TGCGCCAGCAGCTTGGATCGGGGGCAGGCAGATACGCAGTATTTT. It specifies CASSLDRGQADTQYF. The rearrangement links TRBV5-1 to TRBJ2-3; TRBD1 or TRBD2 may be the D gene (6 bases each). V was trimmed by 0 bases and J by 4 bases, leaving 12 bases between them. The CDR3 extends over 15 amino acids. CDR1 SGHRS and CDR2 YFSETQ come from the germline V gene.

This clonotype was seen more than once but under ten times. In nucleotides, the CDR3 is TGTGCCAGCAGTCGTACCGACAGAAACACAGATACGCAGTATTTT. It yields the protein CASSRTDRNTDTQYF. The V gene is TRBV12-3 or TRBV12-4, the J gene TRBJ2-3; a possible D gene is TRBD1 (5 bases). The CDR3 consists of 15 residues. The ends were cut back, 5 bases at V and 2 bases at J, with 14 bases in the middle.

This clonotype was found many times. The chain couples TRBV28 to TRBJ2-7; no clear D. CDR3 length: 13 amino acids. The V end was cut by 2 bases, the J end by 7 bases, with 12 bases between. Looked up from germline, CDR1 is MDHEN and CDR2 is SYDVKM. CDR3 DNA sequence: TGTGCCAGCAGTTTAGGCCAGATTCAAGAGCAGTACTTC. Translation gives CASSLGQIQEQYF.

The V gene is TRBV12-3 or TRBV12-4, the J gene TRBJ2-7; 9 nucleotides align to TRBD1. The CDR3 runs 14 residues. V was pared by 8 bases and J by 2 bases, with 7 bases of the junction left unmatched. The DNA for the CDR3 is TGTGCCAGCTCGCTATGGGACAGGGCCTACGAGCAGTACTTC. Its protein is CASSLWDRAYEQYF.

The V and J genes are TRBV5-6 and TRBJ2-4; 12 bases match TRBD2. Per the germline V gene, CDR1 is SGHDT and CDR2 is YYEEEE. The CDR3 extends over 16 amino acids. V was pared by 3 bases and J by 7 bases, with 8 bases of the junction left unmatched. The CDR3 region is CASSSPSGRGENIQYF. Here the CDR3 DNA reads TGTGCCAGCAGCTCCCCTAGCGGGAGGGGCGAGAACATTCAGTACTTC.

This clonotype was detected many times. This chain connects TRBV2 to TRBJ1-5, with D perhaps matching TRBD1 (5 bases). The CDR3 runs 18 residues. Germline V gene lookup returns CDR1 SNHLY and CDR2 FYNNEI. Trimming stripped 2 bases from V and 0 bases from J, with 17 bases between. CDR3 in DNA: TGTGCCAGCAGTGAAAGCGGGCAGGGTGGTGTTAGCAATCAGCCCCAGCATTTT. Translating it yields CASSESGQGGVSNQPQHF.

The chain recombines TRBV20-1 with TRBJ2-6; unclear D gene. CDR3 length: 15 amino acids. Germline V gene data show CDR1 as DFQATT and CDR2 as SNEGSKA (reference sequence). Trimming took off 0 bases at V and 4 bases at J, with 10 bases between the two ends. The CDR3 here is CSARDFQSGANVLTF. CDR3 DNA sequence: TGCAGTGCTAGAGATTTCCAGTCCGGGGCCAACGTCCTGACTTTC.

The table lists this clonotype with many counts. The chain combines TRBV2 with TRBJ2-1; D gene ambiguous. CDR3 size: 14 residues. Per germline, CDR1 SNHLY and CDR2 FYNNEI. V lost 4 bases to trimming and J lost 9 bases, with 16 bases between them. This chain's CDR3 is CASSAPWAAGEQFF. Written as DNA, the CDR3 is TGTGCCAGCAGTGCCCCGTGGGCAGCTGGTGAGCAGTTCTTC.

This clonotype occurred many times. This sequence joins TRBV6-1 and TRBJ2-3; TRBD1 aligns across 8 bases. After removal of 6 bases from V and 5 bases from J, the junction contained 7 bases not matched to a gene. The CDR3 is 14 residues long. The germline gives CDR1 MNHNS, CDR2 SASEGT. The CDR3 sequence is CASSPGQGLDTQYF. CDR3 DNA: TGTGCCAGCAGCCCCGGACAGGGATTAGATACGCAGTATTTT.

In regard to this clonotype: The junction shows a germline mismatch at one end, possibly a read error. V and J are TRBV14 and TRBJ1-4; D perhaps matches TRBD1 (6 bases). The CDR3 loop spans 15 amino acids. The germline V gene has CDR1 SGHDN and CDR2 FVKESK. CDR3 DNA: TGTGCCAGCAGCCAAGAACGGGGGGCTCATGAAAAACCGTTTTTT. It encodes CASSQERGAHEKPFF. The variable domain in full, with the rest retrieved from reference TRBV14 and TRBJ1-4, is EAGVTQFPSHSVIEKGQTVTLRCDPISGHDNLYWYRRVMGKEIKFLLHFVKESKQDESGMPNNRFLAERTGGTYSTLKVQPAELEDSGVYFCASSQERGAHEKPFFGSGTQLSVL.

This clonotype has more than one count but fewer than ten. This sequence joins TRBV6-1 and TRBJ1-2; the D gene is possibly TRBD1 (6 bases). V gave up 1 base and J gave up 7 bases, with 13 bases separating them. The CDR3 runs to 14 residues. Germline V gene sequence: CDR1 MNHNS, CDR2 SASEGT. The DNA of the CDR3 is TGTGCCAGCAGTGAAGAACCGGGGGCGGGTGGCTACACCTTC. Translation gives CASSEEPGAGGYTF.

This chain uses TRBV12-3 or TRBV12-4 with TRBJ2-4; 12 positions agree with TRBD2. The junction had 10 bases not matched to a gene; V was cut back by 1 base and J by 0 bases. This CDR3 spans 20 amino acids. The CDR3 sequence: CASSLEVTSGSRLAKNIQYF. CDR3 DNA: TGTGCCAGCAGTTTAGAGGTGACTAGCGGGAGCAGACTAGCCAAAAACATTCAGTACTTC.

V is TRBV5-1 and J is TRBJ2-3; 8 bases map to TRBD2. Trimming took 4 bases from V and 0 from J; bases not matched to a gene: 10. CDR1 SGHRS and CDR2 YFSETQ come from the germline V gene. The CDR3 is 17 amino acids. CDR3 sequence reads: CASSTYVTSGSTDTQYF. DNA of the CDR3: TGCGCCAGCAGCACCTACGTAACTAGCGGTAGCACAGATACGCAGTATTTT.

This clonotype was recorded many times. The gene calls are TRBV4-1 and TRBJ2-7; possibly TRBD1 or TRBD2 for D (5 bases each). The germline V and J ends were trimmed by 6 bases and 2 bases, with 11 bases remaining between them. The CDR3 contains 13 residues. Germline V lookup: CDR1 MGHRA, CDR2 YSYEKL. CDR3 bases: TGCGCCAGCAGTGAAGGGACCCCCTACGAGCAGTACTTC. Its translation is CASSEGTPYEQYF.

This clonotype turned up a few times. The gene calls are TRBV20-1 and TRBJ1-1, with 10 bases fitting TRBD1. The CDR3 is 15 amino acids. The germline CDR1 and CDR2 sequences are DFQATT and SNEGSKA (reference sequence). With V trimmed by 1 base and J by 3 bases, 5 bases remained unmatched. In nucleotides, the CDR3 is TGCAGTGCTAGAGCGGTGGGACAGGGGCACACTGAAGCTTTCTTT. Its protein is CSARAVGQGHTEAFF.

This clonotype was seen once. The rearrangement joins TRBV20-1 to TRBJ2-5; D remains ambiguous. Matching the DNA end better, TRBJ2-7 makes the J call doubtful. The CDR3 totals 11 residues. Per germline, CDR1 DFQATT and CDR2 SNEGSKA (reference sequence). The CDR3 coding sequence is TGCAGTGCTAGACCCTTACTCGAGCAGTACTTC. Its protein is CSARPLLEQYF.

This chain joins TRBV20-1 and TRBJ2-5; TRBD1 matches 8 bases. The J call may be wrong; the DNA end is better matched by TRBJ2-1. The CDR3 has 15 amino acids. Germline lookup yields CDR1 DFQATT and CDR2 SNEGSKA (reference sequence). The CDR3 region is CSASPGGRLGNEQFF. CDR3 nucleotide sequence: TGCAGTGCTAGTCCAGGGGGCCGTTTAGGGAATGAGCAGTTCTTC.

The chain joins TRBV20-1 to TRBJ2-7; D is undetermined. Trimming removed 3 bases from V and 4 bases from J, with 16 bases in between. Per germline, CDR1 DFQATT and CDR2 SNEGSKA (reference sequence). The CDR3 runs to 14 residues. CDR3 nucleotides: TGCAGTGCTAGGGCAGCCTCATTATCTTACGAGCAGTACTTC. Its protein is CSARAASLSYEQYF.